These T cell receptor beta chains were read from a single sample in a study of T-cell reconstitution after alpha-beta-depleted transplantation in children. TCRdb recomputed calls from the PCR reads with MiXCR, one row per CDR3 protein. The sample carries nearly 350,000 distinct CDR3 sequences, about a sixth recorded once. This specimen was PBMCs, mostly from graft donor cells, taken 360 days after TCRalphabeta/CD19-depleted stem cell transplant. All receptors come from a male patient aged 2-10 years who had a stem cell transplant for acute lymphoblastic leukemia, so the T cells may come from the graft donor. Both conserved end residues are part of each CDR3. A D gene is named only where the DNA matches it firmly. Some rows mark clone size as missing; the rest say once, few, many or name a class of expanded clone.

d_gene: TRBD2
len: 15
j_gene: TRBJ2-7
v_gene: TRBV7-9
abundance: few
CDR3nt: TGTGCCAGCAGCTCCGGGGGGGGCATGGGCTACGAGCAGTACTTC
CDR3aa: CASSSGGGMGYEQYF

d_gene: TRBD2
len: 16
j_gene: TRBJ2-1
v_gene: TRBV20-1
abundance: few
CDR3nt: TGCAGTGCTAGAGTGCCGACTAGCGGCTCCTACAATGAGCAGTTCTTC
CDR3aa: CSARVPTSGSYNEQFF

d_gene: TRBD1
len: 15
j_gene: TRBJ2-7
v_gene: TRBV7-2
abundance: .
CDR3nt: TGTGCCAGCATACGGTCCATCGGACAGGCCTACGAGCAGTACTTC
CDR3aa: CASIRSIGQAYEQYF

d_gene: .
len: 12
j_gene: TRBJ2-3
v_gene: TRBV28
abundance: many
CDR3nt: TGTGCCAGCACTAGTAGCACAGATACGCAGTATTTT
CDR3aa: CASTSSTDTQYF

d_gene: TRBD2
len: 13
j_gene: TRBJ2-7
v_gene: TRBV20-1
abundance: few
CDR3nt: TGCAGTGCCGAGGCTAGCGGTAGCTACGAGCAGTACTTC
CDR3aa: CSAEASGSYEQYF

d_gene: .
len: 16
j_gene: TRBJ2-5
v_gene: TRBV4-1
abundance: few
CDR3nt: TGCGCCAGCAGCCAAGATACCGGGGAGGCGTTGGGGACCCAGTACTTC
CDR3aa: CASSQDTGEALGTQYF

d_gene: TRBD1
len: 13
j_gene: TRBJ2-2
v_gene: TRBV11-2
abundance: few
CDR3nt: TGTGCCAGCAGAAGGGACAGGGACGGGGAGCTGTTTTTT
CDR3aa: CASRRDRDGELFF

d_gene: .
len: 14
j_gene: TRBJ2-3
v_gene: TRBV25-1
abundance: few
CDR3nt: TGTGCCAGCAGGCCCCTGGGATCCACAGATACGCAGTATTTT
CDR3aa: CASRPLGSTDTQYF

d_gene: .
len: 12
j_gene: TRBJ2-3
v_gene: TRBV6-2/TRBV6-3
abundance: many
CDR3nt: TGTGCCAGCAGTGGGAACGGGGATACGCAGTATTTT
CDR3aa: CASSGNGDTQYF

d_gene: TRBD1
len: 14
j_gene: TRBJ2-7
v_gene: TRBV28
abundance: .
CDR3nt: TGTGCCAGCAGTGTACCGGGACAGGGGTACGAGCAGTACTTC
CDR3aa: CASSVPGQGYEQYF

d_gene: TRBD2
len: 19
j_gene: TRBJ2-1
v_gene: TRBV29-1
abundance: few
CDR3nt: TGCAGCGTTCTCAGGCGGGGGGGACTCCCTCCCGTTGTCCACAATGAGCAGTTCTTC
CDR3aa: CSVLRRGGLPPVVHNEQFF

d_gene: TRBD2
len: 18
j_gene: TRBJ2-7
v_gene: TRBV4-3
abundance: many
CDR3nt: TGCGCCAGCAGCCAAGATCACCCCGAACTAGCGGGAGAGTACGAGCAGTACTTC
CDR3aa: CASSQDHPELAGEYEQYF

d_gene: TRBD2
len: 12
j_gene: TRBJ2-7
v_gene: TRBV6-2/TRBV6-3
abundance: few
CDR3nt: TGTGCCAGCAGTTGGGGACTAGACGAGCAGTACTTC
CDR3aa: CASSWGLDEQYF

d_gene: TRBD2
len: 17
j_gene: TRBJ2-5
v_gene: TRBV9
abundance: .
CDR3nt: TGTGCCAGCAGCGTAGACGGGGGGGCAGGGCTGGGAGAGACCCAGTACTTC
CDR3aa: CASSVDGGAGLGETQYF

d_gene: .
len: 17
j_gene: TRBJ2-7
v_gene: TRBV2
abundance: .
CDR3nt: TGTGCCAGCAGTACACCCTGGAAAGGGGATCCCTCCTACGAGCAGTACTTC
CDR3aa: CASSTPWKGDPSYEQYF

d_gene: .
len: 15
j_gene: TRBJ2-1
v_gene: TRBV7-9
abundance: few
CDR3nt: TGTGCCAGCAGCTTGTTTGGGTTAGCCTACAATGAGCAGTTCTTC
CDR3aa: CASSLFGLAYNEQFF

d_gene: .
len: 16
j_gene: TRBJ2-6
v_gene: TRBV28
abundance: .
CDR3nt: TGTGCCAGCAGACACCACGTCTCCTCTGGGGCCAACGTCCTGACTTTC
CDR3aa: CASRHHVSSGANVLTF